One sample yielded the 8 T cell receptor beta chains listed below, sequenced in a study of blood T cell repertoires in COVID-19. The method was immunoSEQ multiplex PCR; TCRdb's version includes in-frame clones alone and lacks a portion of them. This sample has under 200,000 clones, with more than 65% found just once. The sample consisted of peripheral blood. These receptors were collected from a man between 65 and 85 years old with active or convalescent COVID-19.

The V and J genes are TRBV10-3 and TRBJ1-2; D unclear. V gave up 2 bases and J gave up 8 bases, with 18 bases separating them. Germline V gene lookup returns CDR1 ENHRY and CDR2 SYGVKD. The CDR3 contains 15 residues. CDR3 coding DNA: TGTGCCATCAGTGAGGAGAAGGTACAGAAATGGGGCTACACCTTC. This codes for CAISEEKVQKWGYTF.

The chain combines TRBV2 with TRBJ1-2; TRBD1 aligns across 7 bases. The length of the CDR3 is 13 residues. Germline V gene sequence: CDR1 SNHLY, CDR2 FYNNEI. V gave up 5 bases and J gave up 6 bases; unmatched junction bases: 6. The DNA of the CDR3 is TGTGCCAGCAGTAGACAGGGCCGGGATGGCTACACCTTC. It codes for CASSRQGRDGYTF.

This clone showed up just a few times. V is TRBV7-2 and J is TRBJ1-5; TRBD1 aligns across 8 bases. The CDR3 contains 15 residues. Per germline, CDR1 SGHTA and CDR2 FQGNSA. Germline trimming cut 6 bases from V and 1 base from J; bases unmatched to any gene: 5. CDR3 in amino acids: CASRWTGLSNQPQHF. The CDR3 DNA reads as TGTGCCAGCAGGTGGACAGGGCTGAGCAATCAGCCCCAGCATTTT.

The chain couples TRBV28 to TRBJ2-3; D is undetermined. The CDR3 length is 13 residues. The germline V gene has CDR1 MDHEN and CDR2 SYDVKM. The V gene lost 4 bases and the J gene lost 2 bases, with 7 bases spanning the gap. The CDR3: CASSSGDTDTQYF. CDR3 in DNA: TGTGCCAGCAGTTCCGGAGACACAGATACGCAGTATTTT.

In its sample, this clone was seen once. CDR3 DNA sequence: TGCGCCAGCAGCCAAGATCTTTACAGGGGAAACACCATATATTTT. Translation gives CASSQDLYRGNTIYF. V is TRBV4-3 and J is TRBJ1-3, with D perhaps matching TRBD1 (5 bases). The CDR3 is made up of 15 amino acids. V was pared by 0 bases and J by 4 bases, with 10 bases between. From germline, CDR1 is LGHNA and CDR2 YSLEER.

The rearrangement joins TRBV27 to TRBJ1-2; a possible D gene is TRBD1 (5 bases). V was trimmed by 2 bases and J by 4 bases, leaving 11 bases between them. Germline values: CDR1 MNHEY, CDR2 SMNVEV (reference sequence). This CDR3 has 14 residues. The DNA of the CDR3 is TGTGCCAGCAGTTTAAGGGGTGCCTCCTATGGCTACACCTTC. Translated: CASSLRGASYGYTF.

This chain joins TRBV6-1 and TRBJ1-5; D call uncertain. The CDR3 is made up of 16 amino acids. Germline V gene sequence: CDR1 MNHNS, CDR2 SASEGT. The germline V and J ends were trimmed by 0 bases and 7 bases, with 16 bases remaining between them. The DNA of the CDR3 is TGTGCCAGCAGTGAAGCTGGGTGGGGAGTCGGGCAGCCCCAGCATTTT. It encodes CASSEAGWGVGQPQHF.

The rearrangement links TRBV19 to TRBJ1-2; TRBD1 might be the D (6 bases). Trimming pared 3 bases from V and 2 bases from J, leaving 10 bases between. Germline assignment: CDR1 LNHDA and CDR2 SQIVND (reference sequence). CDR3 length: 14 residues. This CDR3 reads CASSIPGTNYGYTF. The DNA for the CDR3 is TGTGCCAGTAGTATTCCCGGGACAAACTATGGCTACACCTTC.